Sequencing of this TCR beta chain was carried out in a study of blood T cell repertoires in COVID-19. Turning to the study itself: The United States, Italy and Spain were the sources of the acute and convalescent COVID-19 samples. Sources were T cells, B-cell-depleted T cells, or PBMCs; the material itself was cDNA or gDNA.

Authors' analysis steps: Amplification of reference gene primers was used by the study to estimate nucleated cell counts. Method: immunoSEQ multiplex PCR; TCRdb's copy keeps in-frame clones and lacks some. That table is the source of V, J and clone size, and D and trimming were worked out from the DNA. The sample consists of roughly 80,000 clones, over 70% of them appearing once. Trimming left V 3 bases short and J 0 bases short, with 10 bases between. Germline-derived CDR1 and CDR2 are SGHRS and YFSETQ. There are 14 residues in the CDR3. This TCR came from a man in his forties or fifties with active COVID-19. The rearrangement joins TRBV5-1 to TRBJ2-7, with a tentative D call TRBD2 (6 bases). Material for sequencing was peripheral blood. The CDR3 nucleotides are TGCGCCAGCAGCTCAATCGGGAGCTCCTACGAGCAGTACTTC. Its translation is CASSSIGSSYEQYF. Using reference TRBV5-1 and TRBJ2-7 for the parts outside the CDR3, the full variable domain is KAGVTQTPRYLIKTRGQQVTLSCSPISGHRSVSWYQQTPGQGLQFLFEYFSETQRNKGNFPGRFSGRQFSNSRSEMNVSTLELGDSALYLCASSSIGSSYEQYFGPGTRLTVT.